The 21 T cell receptor beta chains in this list originate from one sample, sequenced in a study of identifying expanded T cells in peripheral blood (dated by TCRdb to about 2019). Library preparation employed the immunoSEQ multiplex PCR assay. TCRdb took over this immuneACCESS table, retaining in-frame rearrangements with V and J assigned. Such tables are incomplete; in checked studies, under half of the missing clones stem from an unresolved V gene, and the remainder is unexplained. The sample has about 110,000 clones on record, roughly nine tenths of them singletons. Of the sample, roughly 7.6% falls within the top ten clones. Input material: blood. All receptors come from a person between 18 and 75 years old in good health.

This clone came up a few times. The chain carries TRBV5-1 and TRBJ1-4; unclear D gene. The V and J ends lost 3 bases and 5 bases respectively, with 5 bases between them. Germline CDR1 is SGHRS and CDR2 is YFSETQ. There are 12 residues in the CDR3. Here the CDR3 reads CASSSENEKLFF. CDR3 DNA sequence: TGCGCCAGCAGCTCCGAGAATGAAAAACTGTTTTTT.

The chain is built from TRBV29-1 and TRBJ2-1, with D tentatively TRBD2 (6 bases). This CDR3 is built from 14 residues. The germline CDR1 and CDR2 sequences are SQVTM and ANQGSEA. V lost 3 bases, J lost 0 bases, and 9 bases lay in between. The CDR3: CSVEGGPSYNEQFF. CDR3 sequence (DNA): TGCAGCGTTGAGGGGGGACCCTCCTACAATGAGCAGTTCTTC.

This clone has only a few counts. The V and J genes are TRBV15 and TRBJ1-1; D not certain. Germline values: CDR1 LNHNV, CDR2 YYDKDF (reference sequence). V was shortened by 8 bases and J by 1 base, with 8 bases between the two germline ends. This CDR3 is 12 amino acids long. The CDR3 DNA sequence: TGTGCCACCGAATCCCCGAACACTGAAGCTTTCTTT. Residues: CATESPNTEAFF.

The chain carries TRBV6-6 and TRBJ2-1; TRBD2 might be the D (5 bases). The CDR3 consists of 15 residues. Germline V gene sequence: CDR1 MNHNY, CDR2 SVGAGI (reference sequence). Trimming left V 6 bases short and J 7 bases short, with 19 bases between. DNA of the CDR3: TGTGCCAGCAGGTCTGGTAGGGCGGGTTATAATGAGCAGTTCTTC. Residues: CASRSGRAGYNEQFF.

The chain combines TRBV5-4 with TRBJ1-1, with 7 bases aligning to TRBD1. V trimming: 4 bases; J trimming: 3 bases; junction bases outside the gene matches: 6. The CDR3 is made up of 14 amino acids. CDR1 SGHNT and CDR2 YYREEE come from the germline V gene (reference sequence). The DNA for the CDR3 is TGTGCCAGCAGCCGACAGGGAGGGGACACTGAAGCTTTCTTT. This sequence encodes CASSRQGGDTEAFF.

The rearrangement joins TRBV2 to TRBJ2-3; perhaps TRBD2 as D (5 bases). The germline gives CDR1 SNHLY, CDR2 FYNNEI. Deletions cut 6 bases from V and 4 bases from J, with 20 bases between. The CDR3 loop spans 16 amino acids. The CDR3, as DNA: TGTGCCAGCAGGGAACGGGATCGAGGTTTCGCAGATACGCAGTATTTT. It yields the protein CASRERDRGFADTQYF.

For the CDR3, the DNA is TGTGCCAGCAGCTTAGGACCGGCGACCCGAGGGGATACGCAGTATTTT. As protein: CASSLGPATRGDTQYF. This chain connects TRBV7-3 to TRBJ2-3; weak D call: TRBD2 (5 bases). The V gene's germline CDR1 is SGHTA and CDR2 FQGTGA. There are 16 residues in the CDR3. V lost 2 bases to trimming and J lost 6 bases, with 18 bases between them.

V gene TRBV7-2 combines with J gene TRBJ1-5; D gene uncertain. The germline V gene encodes CDR1 SGHTA and CDR2 FQGNSA. With 0 bases removed from V and 5 bases from J, the gap between germline ends came to 8 bases. The CDR3 spans 14 residues. Here the CDR3 reads CASSLARVDQPQHF. The CDR3 DNA is TGTGCCAGCAGCTTAGCCAGAGTCGATCAGCCCCAGCATTTT.

CDR3 protein: CASSETGKNQPQHF. The CDR3 coding sequence is TGTGCCAGCAGCGAGACAGGGAAAAATCAGCCCCAGCATTTT. V gene TRBV6-5 combines with J gene TRBJ1-5; 7 positions agree with TRBD1. Germline CDR1 and CDR2: MNHEY and SVGAGI. V was pared by 6 bases and J by 4 bases, with 6 bases of the junction left unmatched. CDR3 length: 14 residues.

This chain connects TRBV5-1 to TRBJ2-7; 9 bases are shared with TRBD2. This CDR3 is 14 amino acids long. The V gene end was trimmed by 4 bases and the J gene end by 1 base; junction bases not matched to a gene: 3. The germline CDR1 and CDR2 sequences are SGHRS and YFSETQ. CDR3 in DNA: TGCGCCAGCAGCAGGGGACTAGCTTCCTACGAGCAGTACTTC. It codes for CASSRGLASYEQYF.

The CDR3 DNA sequence: TGTGCCAGCAGTGCCACGGCGGGCGCTAACTATGGCTACACCTTC. Amino acids: CASSATAGANYGYTF. The J gene is TRBJ1-2, the V gene TRBV2, with D uncertain. This CDR3 is built from 15 residues. V gave up 4 bases and J gave up 0 bases, with 12 bases separating them. Germline V gene sequence: CDR1 SNHLY, CDR2 FYNNEI.

The chain uses TRBV29-1 and TRBJ2-7; D unresolved. V was clipped by 7 bases and J by 0 bases, with 13 bases between them. Germline-derived CDR1 and CDR2 are SQVTM and ANQGSEA. The CDR3 has 13 amino acids. The CDR3 region is CSARWSRSYEQYF. In DNA form, the CDR3 reads TGCAGCGCCCGGTGGTCACGCTCCTACGAGCAGTACTTC.

The V call is TRBV7-7, the J call TRBJ2-1; 8 positions match TRBD2. The CDR3 is 15 amino acids. Germline CDR1 SSHAT, CDR2 FNYEAQ (reference sequence). Trimming removed 1 base from V and 7 bases from J; junction bases left unmatched: 6. The CDR3 sequence: CASSLGLSGSNEQFF. The CDR3 nucleotides are TGTGCCAGCAGCTTAGGCTTAAGCGGGAGTAATGAGCAGTTCTTC.

V and J are TRBV6-1 and TRBJ1-2; TRBD1 matches at 7 bases. In germline, CDR1 is MNHNS, CDR2 SASEGT. The CDR3 is 14 amino acids. J gave up 5 bases and V 6 bases, and 9 bases lay outside the gene matches. The CDR3 coding sequence is TGTGCCAGCAGGACAGGGCCGGGCCCTTATGGCTACACCTTC. Its translation: CASRTGPGPYGYTF.

This rearrangement joins TRBV7-3 to TRBJ2-1; the match to TRBD2 covers 10 bases. Trimming cost V 4 bases and J 5 bases; bases outside gene matches: 5. The CDR3 runs to 15 residues. The germline V gene encodes CDR1 SGHTA and CDR2 FQGTGA. The CDR3 region has the DNA TGTGCCAGCAGCTCTCTAGCGGGGGTACACAATGAGCAGTTCTTC. This translates into CASSSLAGVHNEQFF.

This chain links TRBV14 with TRBJ1-5; D unresolved. Germline-derived CDR1 and CDR2 are SGHDN and FVKESK. The CDR3 sequence is 12 residues long. Between the trimmed V and J ends, which lost 5 bases and 7 bases, there was a span of 9 bases. The CDR3 coding sequence is TGTGCCAGCAGCAAAGGGAGACAGCCCCAGCATTTT. This gives the protein CASSKGRQPQHF.

This clone appeared once. This rearrangement joins TRBV28 to TRBJ2-7; 8 positions agree with TRBD2. The V segment lost 5 bases and the J segment 2 bases; nucleotides outside the gene matches: 8. The germline V gene encodes CDR1 MDHEN and CDR2 SYDVKM. CDR3 size: 15 residues. The CDR3 DNA sequence: TGTGCCAGCAGTCTTACTAGCGGTAAAACCTACGAGCAGTACTTC. It codes for CASSLTSGKTYEQYF.

The chain combines TRBV11-2 with TRBJ1-4; 9 bases are a match to TRBD1. Germline V gives CDR1 SGHAT, CDR2 FQNNGV. Germline trimming cut 1 base from V and 7 bases from J; bases unmatched to any gene: 4. This CDR3 has 15 amino acids. CDR3 residues: CASSLGTGGFEKLFF. In DNA, the CDR3 is TGTGCCAGCAGCTTAGGAACAGGGGGCTTTGAAAAACTGTTTTTT.

The chain joins TRBV4-1 to TRBJ1-6; 10 nucleotides match TRBD1. CDR1 and CDR2 (germline): MGHRA, YSYEKL. J was trimmed by 9 bases and V by 2 bases; bases with no gene match: 4. The CDR3 is made up of 15 amino acids. CDR3 nucleotides: TGCGCCAGCAGCCAAAGACAGGGGGCAGGTTCACCCCTCCACTTT. The encoded protein is CASSQRQGAGSPLHF.

The chain has TRBV6-5 and TRBJ1-2; 7 bases agree with TRBD1. Germline CDR1 and CDR2: MNHEY and SVGAGI. The CDR3 is made up of 14 amino acids. The J segment lost 2 bases and the V segment lost 6 bases, leaving 6 bases of the junction unmatched. The DNA of the CDR3 is TGTGCCAGCAGCGCAGGACAGGCGAACTATGGCTACACCTTC. This gives the protein CASSAGQANYGYTF.

The chain employs TRBV7-2 and TRBJ2-7, with 8 bases that match TRBD1. CDR3 length: 15 amino acids. The V segment lost 5 bases and the J segment 3 bases; nucleotides outside the gene matches: 9. Germline V CDR1 and CDR2: SGHTA, FQGNSA. Here the CDR3 reads CASSTRSGTGYEQYF. In DNA form, the CDR3 reads TGTGCCAGCAGCACCCGTTCCGGGACAGGCTACGAGCAGTACTTC.